These 9 T cell receptor beta chains came from one sample sequenced in a study of blood T cells in healthy people across ages. A second PCR, run for about 7 to 11 cycles, used a sample-barcoded 5' primer plus a J-beta primer mix. TCRdb passed the 5' RACE reads through MiXCR, listing each CDR3 protein once. The sample holds roughly 1,700,000 distinct CDR3 sequences, roughly 28% seen once. Sequenced sample: blood. These receptor sequences come from a woman aged 30 to 39 in good health.

Only a few counts were recorded for this clonotype. The CDR3 DNA is TGCGCCAGCAGCTTGGGACTAGCGAGTAGCACAGATACGCAGTATTTT. Protein sequence: CASSLGLASSTDTQYF. The chain is built from TRBV5-1 and TRBJ2-3; 8 bases fit TRBD2. The CDR3 has 16 amino acids. V shed 0 bases and J 0 bases; nucleotides not matched to a gene: 3. Germline V gene sequence: CDR1 SGHRS, CDR2 YFSETQ.

V and J are TRBV12-3 or TRBV12-4 and TRBJ1-6; unclear D gene. With 3 bases removed from V and 8 bases from J, the gap between germline ends came to 14 bases. There are 15 residues in the CDR3. CDR3 in DNA: TGTGCCAGCAGTTTTGGCAGGCCAAGGGATTCACCCCTCCACTTT. It translates to CASSFGRPRDSPLHF.

The chain employs TRBV7-9 and TRBJ2-1, with TRBD2 identical over 12 bases. The germline V gene encodes CDR1 SEHNR and CDR2 FQNEAQ (reference sequence). The V segment lost 1 base and the J segment 5 bases; nucleotides outside the gene matches: 15. The CDR3 has 20 residues. The CDR3 DNA follows: TGTGCCAGCAGCTTAGTGTATTGGACTAGCGGGAACCTTCGGGACAATGAGCAGTTCTTC. Protein sequence: CASSLVYWTSGNLRDNEQFF.

Details on this clonotype: A much larger clone differs from this one at a single base, so this may be a read error. This sequence joins TRBV10-3 and TRBJ2-5; no reliable D call. CDR1 and CDR2 (germline): ENHRY, SYGVKD. The CDR3 has 14 amino acids. The CDR3 coding sequence is TGTGCCATCAGGGAGTTTGGTAAGGAGGAGACCCAGTACTTC. Protein product: CAIREFGKEETQYF.

V usage is TRBV7-2 and J usage is TRBJ2-7; weak D call: TRBD2 (5 bases). CDR3 length: 14 residues. Trimming cost V 3 bases and J 6 bases, with 15 bases left between them. Germline lookup yields CDR1 SGHTA and CDR2 FQGNSA. CDR3 in DNA: TGTGCCAGCAGCTTCTCAGAGGGTGAAGGCGAGCAGTACTTC. It codes for CASSFSEGEGEQYF.

The rearrangement links TRBV20-1 to TRBJ2-7; the D is unclear. CDR1 and CDR2 from the germline V gene are DFQATT and SNEGSKA (reference sequence). This CDR3 has 10 residues. The ends were cut back, 3 bases at V and 7 bases at J, with 7 bases in the middle. This CDR3 is CSASNNEQYF. CDR3 in DNA: TGCAGTGCTAGTAACAATGAGCAGTACTTC.

In its sample, this clonotype was seen a few times. This sequence joins TRBV11-2 and TRBJ2-4; 10 bases are a match to TRBD2. The CDR3 runs to 16 residues. Germline lookup yields CDR1 SGHAT and CDR2 FQNNGV. Unmatched junction bases numbered 16, after V lost 4 bases and J lost 13 bases. Here the CDR3 DNA reads TGTGCCAGCAGCTCAGTACTAGCGGGAATATACAATGAGCAGTACTTC. It is translated as CASSSVLAGIYNEQYF.

This clonotype was observed a few times. J is TRBJ2-1 and V is TRBV2; the D gene is possibly TRBD2 (5 bases). V gave up 8 bases and J gave up 6 bases, with 20 bases separating them. Germline values: CDR1 SNHLY, CDR2 FYNNEI. This CDR3 comprises 15 residues. CDR3 bases: TGTGCCAGCGGGGTTTGGGCGGGCGCCGGCAATGAGCAGTTCTTC. Residues: CASGVWAGAGNEQFF.

This clonotype was detected ten times or more. The gene calls are TRBV6-2 or TRBV6-3 and TRBJ2-7; a possible D gene is TRBD2 (5 bases). The CDR3 length is 15 residues. Germline CDR1 and CDR2: MNHEY and SVGEGT. V was trimmed by 0 bases and J by 6 bases, leaving 15 bases between them. In DNA, the CDR3 is TGTGCCAGCAGTTACTCCTCCAGCGGACGCAGCGAGCAGTACTTC. Amino acid sequence: CASSYSSSGRSEQYF.